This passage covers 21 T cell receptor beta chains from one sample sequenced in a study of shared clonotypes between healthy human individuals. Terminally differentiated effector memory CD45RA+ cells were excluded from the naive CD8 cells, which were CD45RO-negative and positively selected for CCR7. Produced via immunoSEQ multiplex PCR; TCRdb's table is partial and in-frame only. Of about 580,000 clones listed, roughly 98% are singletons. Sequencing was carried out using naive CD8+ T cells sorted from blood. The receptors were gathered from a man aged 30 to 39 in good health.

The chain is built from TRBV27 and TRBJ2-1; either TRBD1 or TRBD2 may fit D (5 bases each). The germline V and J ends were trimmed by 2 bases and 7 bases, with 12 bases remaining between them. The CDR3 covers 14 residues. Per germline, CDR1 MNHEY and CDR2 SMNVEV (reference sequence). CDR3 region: CASSLGLPGNEQFF. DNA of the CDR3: TGTGCCAGCAGTTTAGGACTCCCAGGGAATGAGCAGTTCTTC.

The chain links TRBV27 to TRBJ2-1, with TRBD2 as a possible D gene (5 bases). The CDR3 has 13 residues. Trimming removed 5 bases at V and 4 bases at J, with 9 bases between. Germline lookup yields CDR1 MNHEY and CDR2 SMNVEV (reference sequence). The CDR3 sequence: CASSTGNYNEQFF. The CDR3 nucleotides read TGTGCCAGCAGTACCGGGAATTACAATGAGCAGTTCTTC.

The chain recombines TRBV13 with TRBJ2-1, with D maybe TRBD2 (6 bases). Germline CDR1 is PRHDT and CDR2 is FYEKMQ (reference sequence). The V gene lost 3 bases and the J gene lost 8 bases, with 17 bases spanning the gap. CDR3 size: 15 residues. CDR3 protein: CASSFSPGPSDEQFF. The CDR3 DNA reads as TGTGCCAGCAGCTTTTCACCTGGGCCTAGCGATGAGCAGTTCTTC.

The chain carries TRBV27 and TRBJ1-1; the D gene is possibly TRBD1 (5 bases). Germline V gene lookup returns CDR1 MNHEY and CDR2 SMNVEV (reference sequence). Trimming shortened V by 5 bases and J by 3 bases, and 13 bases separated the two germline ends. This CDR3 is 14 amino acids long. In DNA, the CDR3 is TGTGCCAGCAGTCCGGGGGTGTCGCACACTGAAGCTTTCTTT. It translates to CASSPGVSHTEAFF.

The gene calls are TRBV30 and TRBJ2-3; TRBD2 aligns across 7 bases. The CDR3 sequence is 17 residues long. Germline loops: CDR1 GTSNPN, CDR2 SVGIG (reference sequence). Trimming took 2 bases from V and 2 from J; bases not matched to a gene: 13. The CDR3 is CAWSSGIFSLFTDTQYF. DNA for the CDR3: TGTGCCTGGAGTAGCGGGATTTTCAGTTTGTTCACAGATACGCAGTATTTT. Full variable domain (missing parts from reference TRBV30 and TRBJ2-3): SQTIHQWPATLVQPVGSPLSLECTVEGTSNPNLYWYRQAAGRGLQLLFYSVGIGQISSEVPQNLSASRPQDRQFILSSKKLLLSDSGFYLCAWSSGIFSLFTDTQYFGPGTRLTVL.

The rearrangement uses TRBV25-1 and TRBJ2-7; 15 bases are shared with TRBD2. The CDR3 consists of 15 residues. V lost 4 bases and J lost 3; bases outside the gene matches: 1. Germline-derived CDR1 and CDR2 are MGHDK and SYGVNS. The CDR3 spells CASSGGLAGGYEQYF. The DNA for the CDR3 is TGTGCCAGCAGTGGGGGACTAGCGGGAGGCTACGAGCAGTACTTC.

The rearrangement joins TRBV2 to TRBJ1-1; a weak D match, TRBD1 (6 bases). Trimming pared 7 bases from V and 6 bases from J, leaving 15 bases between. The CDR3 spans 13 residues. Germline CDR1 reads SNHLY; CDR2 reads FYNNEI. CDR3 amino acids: CASIEQGLSEAFF. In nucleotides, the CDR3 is TGTGCCAGCATCGAACAGGGATTATCTGAAGCTTTCTTT.

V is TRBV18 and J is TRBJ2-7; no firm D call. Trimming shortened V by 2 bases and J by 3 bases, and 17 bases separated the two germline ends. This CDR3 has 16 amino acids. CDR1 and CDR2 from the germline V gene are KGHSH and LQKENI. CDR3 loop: CASSPGNRTSFYEQYF. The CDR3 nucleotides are TGTGCCAGCTCACCAGGGAACAGAACGAGTTTCTACGAGCAGTACTTC.

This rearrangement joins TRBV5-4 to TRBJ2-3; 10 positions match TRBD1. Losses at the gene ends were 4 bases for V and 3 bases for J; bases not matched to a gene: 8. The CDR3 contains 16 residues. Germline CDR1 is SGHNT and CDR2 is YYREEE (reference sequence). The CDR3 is CASSASGTGVTDTQYF. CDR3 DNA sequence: TGTGCCAGCAGCGCCTCCGGGACAGGGGTAACAGATACGCAGTATTTT.

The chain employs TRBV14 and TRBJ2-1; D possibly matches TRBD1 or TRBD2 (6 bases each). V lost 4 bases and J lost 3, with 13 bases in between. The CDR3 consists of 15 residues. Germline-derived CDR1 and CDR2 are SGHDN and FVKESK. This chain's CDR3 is CASSPPGAIYNEQFF. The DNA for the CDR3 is TGTGCCAGCAGCCCACCGGGGGCGATCTACAATGAGCAGTTCTTC.

CDR3: CASSVEVNRGRYEQYF. CDR3 sequence (DNA): TGTGCCAGCAGCGTAGAGGTGAACAGGGGGCGGTACGAGCAGTACTTC. The chain uses TRBV9 and TRBJ2-7; 9 positions match TRBD1. Per the germline V gene, CDR1 is SGDLS and CDR2 is YYNGEE. The junction had 8 bases not matched to a gene; V was cut back by 0 bases and J by 4 bases. The CDR3 sequence is 16 residues long.

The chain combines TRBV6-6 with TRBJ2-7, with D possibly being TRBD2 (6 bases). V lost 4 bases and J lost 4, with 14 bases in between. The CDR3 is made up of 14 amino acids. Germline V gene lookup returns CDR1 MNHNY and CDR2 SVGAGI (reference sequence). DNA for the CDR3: TGTGCCAGCAGTTCTGAGCGGGCCTCATACGAGCAGTACTTC. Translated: CASSSERASYEQYF.

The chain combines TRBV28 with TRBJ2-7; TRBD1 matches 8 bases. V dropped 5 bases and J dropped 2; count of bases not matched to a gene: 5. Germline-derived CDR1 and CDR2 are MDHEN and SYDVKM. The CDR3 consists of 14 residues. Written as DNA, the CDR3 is TGTGCCAGCAGTCCCGGGACAGGTACCTACGAGCAGTACTTC. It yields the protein CASSPGTGTYEQYF.

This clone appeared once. CDR3 region: CASSLRGRYEQYF. The CDR3 DNA follows: TGTGCCAGCAGCCTAAGGGGCCGATACGAGCAGTACTTC. The J gene is TRBJ2-7, the V gene TRBV11-2; D perhaps matches TRBD1 (5 bases). The CDR3 runs 13 residues. V lost 5 bases and J lost 4, with 12 bases in between. Per the germline V gene, CDR1 is SGHAT and CDR2 is FQNNGV.

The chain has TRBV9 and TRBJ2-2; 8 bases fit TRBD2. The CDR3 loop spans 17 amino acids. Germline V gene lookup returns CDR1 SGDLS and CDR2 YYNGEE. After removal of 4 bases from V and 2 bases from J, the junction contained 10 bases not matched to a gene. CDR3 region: CASSPGGAGYNTGELFF. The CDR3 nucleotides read TGTGCCAGCAGCCCGGGAGGGGCAGGGTATAACACCGGGGAGCTGTTTTTT.

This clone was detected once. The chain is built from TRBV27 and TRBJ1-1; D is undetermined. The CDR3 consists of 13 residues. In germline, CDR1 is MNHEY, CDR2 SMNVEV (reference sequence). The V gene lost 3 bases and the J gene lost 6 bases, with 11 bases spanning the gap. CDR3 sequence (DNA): TGTGCCAGCAGTTTTAGAGGTGGGTCTGAAGCTTTCTTT. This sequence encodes CASSFRGGSEAFF.

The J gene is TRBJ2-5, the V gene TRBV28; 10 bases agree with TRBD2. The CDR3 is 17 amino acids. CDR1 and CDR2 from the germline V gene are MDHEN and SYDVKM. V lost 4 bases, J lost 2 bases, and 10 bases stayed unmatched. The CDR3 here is CASSYELAGQAQETQYF. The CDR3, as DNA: TGTGCCAGCAGTTATGAACTAGCGGGGCAGGCGCAAGAGACCCAGTACTTC.

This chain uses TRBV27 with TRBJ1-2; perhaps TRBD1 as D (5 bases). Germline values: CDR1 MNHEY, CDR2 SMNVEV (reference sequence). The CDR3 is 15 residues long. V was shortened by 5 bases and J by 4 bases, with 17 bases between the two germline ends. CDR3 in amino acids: CASSLAGGSGYGYTF. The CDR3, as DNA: TGTGCCAGCAGTCTGGCGGGGGGTTCTGGCTATGGCTACACCTTC.

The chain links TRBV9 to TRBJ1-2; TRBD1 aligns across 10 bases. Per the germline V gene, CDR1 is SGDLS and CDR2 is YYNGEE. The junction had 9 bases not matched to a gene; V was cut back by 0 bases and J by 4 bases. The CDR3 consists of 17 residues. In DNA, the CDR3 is TGTGCCAGCAGCGTAGGCGATTCGGGACAGGGGAGCTATGGCTACACCTTC. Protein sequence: CASSVGDSGQGSYGYTF.

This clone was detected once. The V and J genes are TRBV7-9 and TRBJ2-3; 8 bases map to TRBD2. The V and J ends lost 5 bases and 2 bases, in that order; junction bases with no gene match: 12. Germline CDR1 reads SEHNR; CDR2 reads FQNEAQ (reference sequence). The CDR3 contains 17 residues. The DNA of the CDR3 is TGTGCCAGCAGCCCCCCCACTAGCGGTAAATACACAGATACGCAGTATTTT. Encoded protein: CASSPPTSGKYTDTQYF.

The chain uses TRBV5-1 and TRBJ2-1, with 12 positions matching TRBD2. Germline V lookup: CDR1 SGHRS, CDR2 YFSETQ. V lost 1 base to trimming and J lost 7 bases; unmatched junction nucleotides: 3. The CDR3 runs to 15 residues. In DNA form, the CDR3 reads TGCGCCAGCAGCTTGTGGACTAGCGGGACAAATGAGCAGTTCTTC. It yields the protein CASSLWTSGTNEQFF.